The 9 T cell receptor beta chains below all came from one sample that was sequenced in a study of Ad26.COV2.S vaccination and SARS-CoV-2 variants. The repertoire was sequenced with immunoSEQ multiplex PCR; TCRdb's copy has only in-frame clones and lacks some. The repertoire holds 75,000 to 100,000 clones, with 82% as singletons. The input for sequencing was peripheral blood, taken after recovery from COVID-19. Receptors were obtained from a human donor who had recovered from COVID-19.

The sample holds one count of this clone. The chain employs TRBV3-1 (or the pseudogene TRBV3-2) and TRBJ2-3, with a possible D match to TRBD1 (6 bases). The V gene lost 4 bases and the J gene lost 3 bases, with 14 bases spanning the gap. Germline-derived CDR1 and CDR2 are LGHDT and YNNKEL (reference sequence). CDR3 length: 15 amino acids. The CDR3 DNA follows: TGTGCCAGCAGCCTCTTCTTCAGGGGAACAGATACGCAGTATTTT. This encodes CASSLFFRGTDTQYF.

As DNA, the CDR3 is TGTGCCTGGATTCACCCACCTCCGTACGCGTACCAAGAGACCCAGTACTTC. Its protein is CAWIHPPPYAYQETQYF. The gene calls are TRBV30 and TRBJ2-5; no definite D call. Germline V gene data show CDR1 as GTSNPN and CDR2 as SVGIG (reference sequence). The CDR3 contains 17 residues. V gave up 4 bases and J gave up 0 bases, with 21 bases separating them. The variable domain in full, with the rest retrieved from reference TRBV30 and TRBJ2-5, is SQTIHQWPATLVQPVGSPLSLECTVEGTSNPNLYWYRQAAGRGLQLLFYSVGIGQISSEVPQNLSASRPQDRQFILSSKKLLLSDSGFYLCAWIHPPPYAYQETQYFGPGTRLLVL.

The chain carries TRBV2 and TRBJ2-7; D is unclear. Trimming removed 7 bases from V and 0 bases from J, with 10 bases in between. The V gene's germline CDR1 is SNHLY and CDR2 FYNNEI. This CDR3 is built from 13 residues. The CDR3: CASTDVSSYEQYF. In DNA form, the CDR3 reads TGTGCCAGCACAGACGTGAGCTCCTACGAGCAGTACTTC.

This chain connects TRBV28 to TRBJ2-1; D not resolved. The CDR3 is 14 amino acids. From germline, CDR1 is MDHEN and CDR2 SYDVKM. Trimming pared 5 bases from V and 12 bases from J, leaving 20 bases between. The CDR3: CASSNRAPDPRQFF. The CDR3 region has the DNA TGTGCCAGCAGTAACCGGGCCCCCGATCCGCGGCAGTTCTTC.

CDR3 loop: CATSVSGTSRGWAKNIQYF. CDR3 nucleotides: TGTGCCACCAGCGTCTCCGGGACTAGCCGGGGGTGGGCCAAAAACATTCAGTACTTC. The chain employs TRBV15 and TRBJ2-4; 9 nucleotides line up with TRBD2. This CDR3 contains 19 residues. Germline CDR1 and CDR2: LNHNV and YYDKDF (reference sequence). Trimming took 5 bases from V and 1 from J; bases not matched to a gene: 15.

This chain connects TRBV11-3 to TRBJ2-1; D gene ambiguous. Germline CDR1 and CDR2: SGHNT and YENEEA. V was clipped by 1 base and J by 6 bases, with 16 bases between them. The CDR3 has 16 amino acids. The CDR3 nucleotides are TGTGCCAGCAGCTTAGGCCCGAGCCGAGGTGGCAATGAGCAGTTCTTC. Protein: CASSLGPSRGGNEQFF.

The chain employs TRBV24-1 and TRBJ2-6; no clear D. V was cut by 3 bases and J by 1 base, with 9 bases left in between. CDR3 length: 16 amino acids. Germline lookup yields CDR1 KGHDR and CDR2 SFDVKD. CDR3 coding DNA: TGTGCCACCAGTGATCCGACAACTTCTGGGGCCAACGTCCTGACTTTC. It yields the protein CATSDPTTSGANVLTF.

The chain is built from TRBV27 and TRBJ2-1; 9 nucleotides agree with TRBD2. V was clipped by 0 bases and J by 8 bases; unmatched bases: 5. Germline CDR1 reads MNHEY; CDR2 reads SMNVEV (reference sequence). The CDR3 totals 15 residues. In nucleotides, the CDR3 is TGTGCCAGCAGTTTATCGGGCGGGAGGGTATATGAGCAGTTCTTC. Its protein is CASSLSGGRVYEQFF.

This rearrangement joins TRBV6-5 to TRBJ2-1; TRBD2 might be the D (5 bases). The ends were cut back, 1 base at V and 0 bases at J, with 10 bases in the middle. Germline V gives CDR1 MNHEY, CDR2 SVGAGI. The CDR3 extends over 16 amino acids. DNA for the CDR3: TGTGCCAGCAGTTACTTTAGCGCCAGCTCCTACAATGAGCAGTTCTTC. It translates to CASSYFSASSYNEQFF.